The clone carrying this T cell receptor beta chain was seen just once. Its target is unknown. The record originates from a study of PD-L1 blockade in urothelial cancer. About the study: Blood was tested 3 weeks (second dose) and 6 weeks into treatment. Reported median T cell count for blood samples was 110,000 to 150,000. Study-level findings and limits: A below-median TCR clonality in blood before treatment predicted better survival.

Every PCR got spiked synthetic TCR analog templates. Here immunoSEQ multiplex PCR was the method, and the copy in TCRdb shows in-frame clones only, minus some. Seen here are some 100,000 clones, 91% observed once, and the top ten hold around 0.92%. J gave up 8 bases and V 3 bases, and 6 bases lay outside the gene matches. Germline lookup yields CDR1 SGHKS and CDR2 YYEKEE (reference sequence). The CDR3 is 14 residues long. This TCR was recovered from a woman older than 75 with urothelial cancer. The sample in question was PBMCs, obtained around atezolizumab (anti-PD-L1) treatment. The chain recombines TRBV5-5 with TRBJ1-4; 8 bases are a match to TRBD1. The CDR3 protein is CASSSTGALEKLFF. The CDR3 DNA is TGTGCCAGCAGCTCGACAGGGGCATTAGAAAAACTGTTTTTT. Drawing the rest from reference TRBV5-5 and TRBJ1-4, the complete variable domain is DAGVTQSPTHLIKTRGQQVTLRCSPISGHKSVSWYQQVLGQGPQFIFQYYEKEERGRGNFPDRFSARQFPNYSSELNVNALLLGDSALYLCASSSTGALEKLFFGSGTQLSVL.